This TCR beta chain was sequenced during a study of cytomegalovirus exposure and HLA in healthy donors. Those who donated were healthy bone marrow donors. The PCR made use of 60 Vbeta and 13 Jbeta primers. Sequencing was performed with immunoSEQ multiplex PCR; in TCRdb, only in-frame clones are kept and a portion is missing. This sample carries tens of thousands of clones, about 70% of them seen once, and the ten largest clones take under 2.5%. The CDR3 is made up of 14 amino acids. Looked up from germline, CDR1 is SQVTM and CDR2 is ANQGSEA. The V gene lost 7 bases and the J gene lost 2 bases, with 14 bases spanning the gap.

The rearrangement uses TRBV29-1 and TRBJ1-4; TRBD1 is a possible D gene (6 bases). Sequenced input: PBMCs. The sequence came from a man younger than 40 in good health and CMV-seronegative. In DNA, the CDR3 is TGCAGCGGAGGAGATGGGGGCACTAATGAAAAACTGTTTTTT. Its translation is CSGGDGGTNEKLFF.